Listed below are T cell receptor beta chains from one sample, sequenced in a study of CD8+ T cells in alopecia areata. Generated by immunoSEQ multiplex PCR, the TCRdb table keeps only in-frame clones and is missing some. The data hold 100,000 to 150,000 clones, with less than 50% observed a single time. Sequencing was done on a sample of NKG2D-low CD8+ T cells sorted from blood. The receptors originated from a human donor with alopecia areata. The CDR3 runs from the conserved cysteine through the conserved F or W. The D gene is left open where the match is weak. Clone size, where shown, is once, few, many, or a class for clones that have expanded.

TGCAGCGTCGAGGGACTAGCGATGGCGCAGTATTTT,CSVEGLAMAQYF,TRBV29-1,TRBD2,NA,TRBJ2-3
TGTGCCAGCATGGCGTACAATGAGCAGTTCTTC,CASMAYNEQFF,TRBV6-5,NA,NA,TRBJ2-1
TGTGCCAGCAGCAACGGGGGCTTCACTGAAGCTTTCTTT,CASSNGGFTEAFF,TRBV5-6,NA,NA,TRBJ1-1
TGTGCCAGCAGTGAAGCAGGGAGCACTGAAGCTTTCTTT,CASSEAGSTEAFF,TRBV2,NA,NA,TRBJ1-1
TGCGCCAGCAGTCATCCCTCGCCGGGAAGCTCCTACAATGAGCAGTTCTTC,CASSHPSPGSSYNEQFF,TRBV23-1,NA,few,TRBJ2-1
TGCGCCAGCAGCCCTCAGGAAAGCCTTGGGGATACGCAGTATTTT,CASSPQESLGDTQYF,TRBV4-1,NA,NA,TRBJ2-3
TGTGCCAGCAGTACGGGACAGGGAAACCAAGAGACCCAGTACTTC,CASSTGQGNQETQYF,TRBV13,TRBD1,NA,TRBJ2-5
TGTGCCAGCAGCTCTGCGGACCTCTCGACGGTCGGCCAAGAGACCCAGTACTTC,CASSSADLSTVGQETQYF,TRBV7-9,NA,NA,TRBJ2-5
TGCAGCGTTGTAGGGGAGACCCAGTACTTC,CSVVGETQYF,TRBV29-1,NA,few,TRBJ2-5
TGTGCCAGCAGCCCCACGGGGGGCAGTTTAGGTGGCTACACCTTC,CASSPTGGSLGGYTF,TRBV7-2,NA,NA,TRBJ1-2
TGTGCCAGCAGCTTGTACCCCCGGAGCACCGGGGAGCTGTTTTTT,CASSLYPRSTGELFF,TRBV5-4,NA,NA,TRBJ2-2
TGTGCCTGGAGTGCAGGGACTAGCGGGAGGGACGAGCAGTTCTTC,CAWSAGTSGRDEQFF,TRBV30,TRBD2,NA,TRBJ2-1
TGTGCCAGCTCACCTTCTCTGGATGAAGCTTTCTTT,CASSPSLDEAFF,TRBV18,NA,NA,TRBJ1-1
TGTGCCAGCAGTTACGTGGGACTCGGCACAGATACGCAGTATTTT,CASSYVGLGTDTQYF,TRBV6-6,NA,few,TRBJ2-3
TGCAGCGTCGACTCCGGATCAGGACTAGCGGGGGGGAGCGAGCAGTTCTTC,CSVDSGSGLAGGSEQFF,TRBV29-1,TRBD2,few,TRBJ2-1
TGCAGCGTGGGGGACAGGGAAAGCTCCTACGAGCAGTACTTC,CSVGDRESSYEQYF,TRBV29-1,TRBD1,NA,TRBJ2-7
TGTGCCACGTGGGACCCTCACACCTACGAGCAGTACTTC,CATWDPHTYEQYF,TRBV10-3,NA,NA,TRBJ2-7
TGTGCCAGCAGTTTGGGGATCTCTGGGGCCAACGTCCTGACTTTC,CASSLGISGANVLTF,TRBV27,NA,NA,TRBJ2-6
TGCAGCGTTGAGGCTGGCCCCTACGAGCAGTACTTC,CSVEAGPYEQYF,TRBV29-1,NA,NA,TRBJ2-7
TGCAGCGTTGAAGGGCATAGGTCCAAAAACATTCAGTACTTC,CSVEGHRSKNIQYF,TRBV29-1,NA,NA,TRBJ2-4
TGTGCCAGCAGCCAAGAGGTAACCGGTTCGGGGGGGGCCGTCCAGTATTTT,CASSQEVTGSGGAVQYF,TRBV4-2,TRBD2,few,TRBJ2-3
TGTGCCAGCCTGCGGACAGTAGACGGAGAGCAGTTCTTC,CASLRTVDGEQFF,TRBV19,NA,few,TRBJ2-1
TGTGCCAGCAGTTTAGCGGGGTCCTACGAGCAGTACTTC,CASSLAGSYEQYF,TRBV28,NA,NA,TRBJ2-7
TGCAGCGTCCCCCGAGCGACAGCTACAATGGGGACAGATACGCAGTATTTT,CSVPRATATMGTDTQYF,TRBV29-1,NA,NA,TRBJ2-3
TGCAGCGTTGAAGATCCCAGGGATGGGAACACCGGGGAGCTGTTTTTT,CSVEDPRDGNTGELFF,TRBV29-1,NA,NA,TRBJ2-2
TGTGCCAGTAGTATAGTAGAAAACGACTACAATGAGCAGTTCTTC,CASSIVENDYNEQFF,TRBV19,NA,NA,TRBJ2-1
TGTGCCAGCAGTCTCTCCCCCCTCAGGGACGAGCAGTACTTC,CASSLSPLRDEQYF,TRBV27,NA,NA,TRBJ2-7
TGCGCCAGCAGCCAAGATAACGGCGAAAGCACAGATACGCAGTATTTT,CASSQDNGESTDTQYF,TRBV4-3,NA,NA,TRBJ2-3
TGTGCCAGCAGTTCGGGACAGGGGTTGGCTGAAGCTTTCTTT,CASSSGQGLAEAFF,TRBV27,TRBD1,NA,TRBJ1-1
TGCGCCAGCAGCCAATTGGCAGCTAACACCGGGGAGCTGTTTTTT,CASSQLAANTGELFF,TRBV4-3,NA,once,TRBJ2-2
TGCAGCGTTGGTGACTCCTACGAGCAGTACTTC,CSVGDSYEQYF,TRBV29-1,NA,NA,TRBJ2-7
TGCGCCAGCAGCACACGGACGGACGGCCGAAATGAGCAGTTCTTC,CASSTRTDGRNEQFF,TRBV4-3,NA,NA,TRBJ2-1
TGTGCCAGCAGTCCACCTAGCGGGAGGTCTGGGATCTACGAGCAGTACTTC,CASSPPSGRSGIYEQYF,TRBV25-1,TRBD2,NA,TRBJ2-7
TGTGCCAGCAGCCTTGGACGGTGGATAACCGGAACAGATACGCAGTATTTT,CASSLGRWITGTDTQYF,TRBV14,NA,few,TRBJ2-3
TGCAGCGTTGAATCCCTGGGACAGGAACATGGCTACACCTTC,CSVESLGQEHGYTF,TRBV29-1,TRBD1,NA,TRBJ1-2
TGTGCCAGCAGTTCAGGCAATGAGCAGTTCTTC,CASSSGNEQFF,TRBV27,NA,NA,TRBJ2-1
TGCAGCGTTGATATACAGGAGAATGAGCAGTTCTTC,CSVDIQENEQFF,TRBV29-1,NA,few,TRBJ2-1
TGTGCCACCAGCAGAGACCTCGGACAGGGAAACTATGGCTACACCTTC,CATSRDLGQGNYGYTF,TRBV15,TRBD1,NA,TRBJ1-2
TGCGCCAGCAGCCAAGGGACTAGCGGGGGCGATGAGCAGTTCTTC,CASSQGTSGGDEQFF,TRBV4-1,TRBD2,NA,TRBJ2-1
TGCAGCGCCCTTGAGAACGAGCAGTACTTC,CSALENEQYF,TRBV29-1,NA,few,TRBJ2-7
TGCAGCGTTGAAGATCCGGACAAGAACACCGGGGAGCTGTTTTTT,CSVEDPDKNTGELFF,TRBV29-1,NA,few,TRBJ2-2
TGCAGCGTTGAAGGAGGGGGTCGGGGGCAACATGGGATTCAGTACTTC,CSVEGGGRGQHGIQYF,TRBV29-1,NA,NA,TRBJ2-4
TGCGCCAGCAGCCAAGGAGGAGAGGGTAACTCTGGGGCCAACGTCCTGACTTTC,CASSQGGEGNSGANVLTF,TRBV4-3,NA,few,TRBJ2-6
TGTGCCACGGCACACCGGAACACTGAAGCTTTCTTT,CATAHRNTEAFF,TRBV15,NA,NA,TRBJ1-1
TGTGCCAGCAGCCACCACTACGAGCAGTACTTC,CASSHHYEQYF,TRBV14,NA,NA,TRBJ2-7
TGCAGCGTTTATTTTTCGGATTCCGGTTTCTTT,CSVYFSDSGFF,TRBV29-1,NA,NA,TRBJ1-1
TGTGCCAGCAGACCGGGACAGGGTACAGACATTCAGTACTTC,CASRPGQGTDIQYF,TRBV2,TRBD1,few,TRBJ2-4
TGTGCCAGCAGTAGGGGACAGGGGGAGGACGAGCAGTACTTC,CASSRGQGEDEQYF,TRBV6-5,TRBD1,few,TRBJ2-7
TGTGCCAGCAGTTTTGGCGCGGGAGAGCAGTACTTC,CASSFGAGEQYF,TRBV28,NA,NA,TRBJ2-7
TGTGCCAGCAGCCAAGATCAGCCAGGGCAGTACTTC,CASSQDQPGQYF,TRBV14,NA,few,TRBJ2-7
TGTGCCAGCAGCTCCCGACTAGCGGGGGGACATGAGCAGTTCTTC,CASSSRLAGGHEQFF,TRBV7-9,TRBD2,NA,TRBJ2-1
TGCAGCGTTGCTTGGTTGCGGGACGCCGGGGAGCAGTACTTC,CSVAWLRDAGEQYF,TRBV29-1,NA,NA,TRBJ2-7
TGCGCCAGCAGCTTGGAGGACAACTCCGAGCAGTACTTC,CASSLEDNSEQYF,TRBV5-1,NA,NA,TRBJ2-7
TGCGCCAGCAGTGAGTCGGGACTTTCGAGCTTC,CASSESGLSSF,TRBV10-2,NA,NA,TRBJ2-7
TGTGCCAGTTCTGGGCAACGGGAGACCCAGTACTTC,CASSGQRETQYF,TRBV2,NA,NA,TRBJ2-5